In its sample, the clone carrying this T cell receptor (beta chain) was seen a few times. Its antigen is unidentified. This specimen includes other DNA sequences encoding the same CDR3. These data come from a study of T cell responses to AZD1222 COVID-19 vaccine. General study results and limits: Baseline seropositives among AZD1222 recipients totaled only five to seven. The donor group comprised mostly white British people and more females; the analysis possibly underestimated clonal diversity. No repertoire was sampled before or during the peak T cell response, only after it.

Pooled samples include second doses given at about 4 or 12 weeks. The protocol was immunoSEQ multiplex PCR, while the TCRdb copy is restricted to in-frame clones and leaves out a portion. The sample carries 150,000 or so clones, approximately 90% recorded once. This TCR came from an adult who received the AZD1222 COVID-19 vaccine. Sample: peripheral blood, taken 28 days after the second AZD1222 dose.

The CDR3 sequence is CASSPQGNEQFF. The CDR3 DNA reads TGTGCCAGCTCACCACAGGGGAATGAGCAGTTCTTC. V usage is TRBV18 and J usage is TRBJ2-1, with D perhaps matching TRBD1 (5 bases). V gave up 1 base and J gave up 7 bases, with 5 bases separating them. CDR3 length: 12 residues. Per germline, CDR1 KGHSH and CDR2 LQKENI.